The rows below give T cell receptor beta chains drawn from one sample of a study of shared clonotypes between healthy human individuals. The protocol was immunoSEQ multiplex PCR, while the TCRdb copy is restricted to in-frame clones and leaves out a portion. The data show roughly 890,000 clones, about 92% seen once. The sequenced material came from naive CD8+ T cells sorted from blood. These receptors were obtained from a man between 25 and 39 years old in good health. The CDR3 runs from the conserved cysteine through the conserved F or W. A D gene is named only where the DNA matches it firmly. Size tells how often a clone was seen (once, few, many) or the class of an expanded clone, and some rows leave it out.

size: .; V: TRBV10-3; J: TRBJ2-3; D: TRBD2; DNA: TGTGCCATCAACCCTACTAGCGGGCCCGGGGATACGCAGTATTTT; CDR3: CAINPTSGPGDTQYF
size: .; V: TRBV6-6; J: TRBJ2-3; D: .; DNA: TGTGCCAGCAGTTACCTTGCAGGGCGCACAGATACGCAGTATTTT; CDR3: CASSYLAGRTDTQYF
size: .; V: TRBV5-1; J: TRBJ2-7; D: .; DNA: TGCGCCAGCAGCAGTTCAGATGTTGGGGGGATCCCATACGAGCAGTACTTC; CDR3: CASSSSDVGGIPYEQYF
size: .; V: TRBV28; J: TRBJ2-7; D: .; DNA: TGTGCCAGCAGTTTAGGGGGGTCGACCAACGAGCAGTACTTC; CDR3: CASSLGGSTNEQYF
size: once; V: TRBV28; J: TRBJ2-2; D: .; DNA: TGTGCCAGCAGTTTGGTTCGTGACTCCACCGGGGAGCTGTTTTTT; CDR3: CASSLVRDSTGELFF
size: .; V: TRBV10-3; J: TRBJ2-7; D: .; DNA: TGTGCCTCACGGGACTCCACCTACGAGCAGTACTTC; CDR3: CASRDSTYEQYF
size: .; V: TRBV11-2; J: TRBJ2-3; D: TRBD2; DNA: TGTGCCAGCAGCTTAAGGCTAGCGGGTCGCACAGATACGCAGTATTTT; CDR3: CASSLRLAGRTDTQYF
size: .; V: TRBV29-1; J: TRBJ2-1; D: .; DNA: TGCAGCGTTAAACGCTCGGGGTTTTACAATGAGCAGTTCTTC; CDR3: CSVKRSGFYNEQFF
size: .; V: TRBV11-3; J: TRBJ2-1; D: TRBD2; DNA: TGTGCCAGCAGCCAGAGACGGGAGGGGGGTTCCTACAATGAGCAGTTCTTC; CDR3: CASSQRREGGSYNEQFF
size: .; V: TRBV29-1; J: TRBJ2-7; D: .; DNA: TGCAGCGTTCTGGGGATTTCCTACGAGCAGTACTTC; CDR3: CSVLGISYEQYF
size: .; V: TRBV15; J: TRBJ2-1; D: .; DNA: TGTGCCACCAGCAGAGAAGACCTTGACAATGAGCAGTTCTTC; CDR3: CATSREDLDNEQFF
size: .; V: TRBV5-1; J: TRBJ2-2; D: .; DNA: TGCGCCAGCAGCTTGTGGAGGGCCACCGGGGAGCTGTTTTTT; CDR3: CASSLWRATGELFF
size: .; V: TRBV10-3; J: TRBJ2-3; D: .; DNA: TGTGCCATCAGGGCCATAAGGGGGGAGGGCCGTGGCACAGATACGCAGTATTTT; CDR3: CAIRAIRGEGRGTDTQYF
size: .; V: TRBV13; J: TRBJ2-5; D: .; DNA: TGTGCCAGCAGCTTTGGGTCGGGGACACGTGAGACCCAGTACTTC; CDR3: CASSFGSGTRETQYF
size: .; V: TRBV9; J: TRBJ2-5; D: TRBD2; DNA: TGTGCCAGCAGCGTAGACGGGACTAGTAAAGAGACCCAGTACTTC; CDR3: CASSVDGTSKETQYF
size: .; V: TRBV5-1; J: TRBJ2-7; D: .; DNA: TGCGCCAGCAGCTCCAGAATGGCCGGCTACGAGCAGTACTTC; CDR3: CASSSRMAGYEQYF
size: .; V: TRBV30; J: TRBJ2-7; D: .; DNA: TGTGCCTGGAGTGTAGTTCGAGCGTCAGCCTACGAGCAGTACTTC; CDR3: CAWSVVRASAYEQYF
size: .; V: TRBV27; J: TRBJ1-5; D: .; DNA: TGTGCCAGCAGTTTATCTGGGGGGCAGCCCCAGCATTTT; CDR3: CASSLSGGQPQHF
size: .; V: TRBV11-2; J: TRBJ2-1; D: TRBD2; DNA: TGTGCCAGCAGCATTTTAGCGGGAGCGCACAATGAGCAGTTCTTC; CDR3: CASSILAGAHNEQFF
size: .; V: TRBV4-1; J: TRBJ2-7; D: .; DNA: TGCGCCAGCAGCCCAGGTTTGGGCTACGAGCAGTACTTC; CDR3: CASSPGLGYEQYF
size: .; V: TRBV9; J: TRBJ2-1; D: .; DNA: TGTGCCAGCAGCCCCCAAATGGGGGCCTACAATGAAGGGGACAATGAGCAGTTCTTC; CDR3: CASSPQMGAYNEGDNEQFF
size: .; V: TRBV5-6; J: TRBJ2-1; D: TRBD2; DNA: TGTGCCAGCAGCTTGATGCTAGCGGGAGGGGATGAGCAGTTCTTC; CDR3: CASSLMLAGGDEQFF
size: .; V: TRBV14; J: TRBJ2-1; D: .; DNA: TGTGCCAGCAGCCCCGCTGGGGGGCTCAAGGGCAATGAGCAGTTCTTC; CDR3: CASSPAGGLKGNEQFF
size: .; V: TRBV11-2; J: TRBJ2-7; D: TRBD1; DNA: TGTGCCAGCAGCTCCCGGGGACGGACAGGGGTGGACGAGCAGTACTTC; CDR3: CASSSRGRTGVDEQYF
size: .; V: TRBV4-3; J: TRBJ2-1; D: TRBD2; DNA: TGCGCCAGCAGCCAAGATTGGCCTAGCGGGAGGTATAATGAGCAGTTCTTC; CDR3: CASSQDWPSGRYNEQFF
size: .; V: TRBV7-9; J: TRBJ1-1; D: .; DNA: TGTGCCAGCAGACCACAGGGTCCTGAAGCTTTCTTT; CDR3: CASRPQGPEAFF
size: .; V: TRBV7-3; J: TRBJ2-7; D: .; DNA: TGTGCCAGCAGCAAGGAAGGTACGGGGAGGCACGAGCAGTACTTC; CDR3: CASSKEGTGRHEQYF
size: .; V: TRBV7-9; J: TRBJ1-1; D: .; DNA: TGTGCCAGCAGCTTAGTAAGCGGGGAGGTGAGCACTGAAGCTTTCTTT; CDR3: CASSLVSGEVSTEAFF
size: .; V: TRBV29-1; J: TRBJ2-3; D: .; DNA: TGCAGCGTTGTTCGCGATGATAAATTGGATTTT; CDR3: CSVVRDDKLDF